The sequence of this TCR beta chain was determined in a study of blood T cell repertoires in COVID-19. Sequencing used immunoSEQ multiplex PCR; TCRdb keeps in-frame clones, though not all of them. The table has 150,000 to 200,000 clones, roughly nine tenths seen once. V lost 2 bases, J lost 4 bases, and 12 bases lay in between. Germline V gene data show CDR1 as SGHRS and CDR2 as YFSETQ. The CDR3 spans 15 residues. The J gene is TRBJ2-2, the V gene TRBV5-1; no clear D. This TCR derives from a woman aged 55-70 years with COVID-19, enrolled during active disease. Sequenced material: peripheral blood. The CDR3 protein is CASSFPRSTTGELFF. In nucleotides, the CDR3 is TGCGCCAGCAGCTTTCCTAGGAGTACCACCGGGGAGCTGTTTTTT. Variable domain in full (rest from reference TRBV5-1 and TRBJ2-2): KAGVTQTPRYLIKTRGQQVTLSCSPISGHRSVSWYQQTPGQGLQFLFEYFSETQRNKGNFPGRFSGRQFSNSRSEMNVSTLELGDSALYLCASSFPRSTTGELFFGEGSRLTVL.